This T cell receptor (beta chain) was recovered during a study of graft-versus-host responses after intestinal transplantation. Study-wide background: All recipients were given anti-thymocyte globulin induction, and tacrolimus and steroids were then administered for around three years. Overall study results and limits: Peak circulating GvH clone levels were associated with early post-transplant HvG declines.

As concerns this clone: The antigen remains unidentified.

Sequencing was performed with immunoSEQ multiplex PCR; in TCRdb, only in-frame clones are kept and a portion is missing. The repertoire holds about 88,000 clones, about 90% seen once, with around 0.11% in the top ten. The sequence was collected from a human donor who received an intestinal transplant. Sequenced material: unstimulated CD4+ T cells sorted from spleen or lymph node cells, taken before intestinal transplant.

The CDR3 DNA is TGCAGTGCCACCGCAGGGACTGAAGCTTTCTTT. Translating it yields CSATAGTEAFF. This chain joins TRBV20-1 and TRBJ1-1, with D possibly matching TRBD1 (5 bases). The CDR3 is 11 amino acids. The V end lost 6 bases, the J end lost 5 bases, and 10 bases lay between the germline ends. CDR1 is DFQATT and CDR2 is SNEGSKA in the germline V gene (reference sequence).